The 17 T cell receptor beta chains listed next were all sequenced from one sample in a study of CD8 T cells in ankylosing spondylitis. TCRdb re-analysed the 5' RACE reads in MiXCR, keeping a single row per CDR3 protein. Among 750,000 to 850,000 distinct CDR3 sequences listed, approximately 10% were seen once. The antigens for these receptors are not known. Regarding the study as a whole: Ankylosing spondylitis blood appeared to carry a characteristic TCR beta motif of roughly 8 highly homologous variants.

The sample was blood, either unsorted or a sorted T cell fraction (not recorded which). These receptors were taken from a male donor with ankylosing spondylitis.

This clonotype was detected many times. The chain uses TRBV6-5 and TRBJ2-3; D might be TRBD1 (6 bases). In germline, CDR1 is MNHEY, CDR2 SVGAGI. CDR3 length: 13 residues. V was trimmed by 4 bases and J by 4 bases, leaving 9 bases between them. The CDR3 DNA sequence: TGTGCCAGCAGTTCACAGGGCCCAGATACGCAGTATTTT. This encodes CASSSQGPDTQYF.

The chain links TRBV20-1 to TRBJ2-3; TRBD2 matches 9 bases. Trimming at V came to 5 bases and at J to 3 bases, leaving 12 bases not matched to a gene. The CDR3 has 16 residues. Germline loops: CDR1 DFQATT, CDR2 SNEGSKA (reference sequence). CDR3 in DNA: TGCAGTGCTTCCCGACGTAGCGGGAGAAGTACAGATACGCAGTATTTT. Amino acids: CSASRRSGRSTDTQYF.

This sequence joins TRBV11-2 and TRBJ2-3, with 15 bases lining up with TRBD2. This CDR3 region has 16 residues. V lost 8 bases, J lost 6 bases, and 9 bases stayed unmatched. The V gene's germline CDR1 is SGHAT and CDR2 FQNNGV. CDR3 region: CASGVGLAGGTDTQYF. As DNA, the CDR3 is TGTGCCAGCGGTGTGGGACTAGCGGGAGGAACGGATACGCAGTATTTT.

This clonotype has more than one count but fewer than ten. V and J are TRBV20-1 and TRBJ1-1, with 8 bases matching TRBD1. Germline V CDR1 and CDR2: DFQATT, SNEGSKA (reference sequence). There are 11 residues in the CDR3. V dropped 5 bases and J dropped 4; count of bases not matched to a gene: 0. The DNA for the CDR3 is TGCAGTGCTCAGGGGGCCACTGAAGCTTTCTTT. Translation gives CSAQGATEAFF.

The chain couples TRBV12-3 or TRBV12-4 to TRBJ1-2; TRBD1 might be the D (5 bases). There are 13 residues in the CDR3. V was shortened by 7 bases and J by 7 bases, with 16 bases between the two germline ends. CDR3 coding DNA: TGTGCCAGCAATTTGGGGGGGTCGGGTGGCTACACCTTC. This translates into CASNLGGSGGYTF.

J is TRBJ1-6 and V is TRBV7-2; no clear D. Germline CDR1 reads SGHTA; CDR2 reads FQGNSA. CDR3 size: 16 residues. With 1 base removed from V and 10 bases from J, the gap between germline ends came to 17 bases. The CDR3: CASSLELRTLGSPLHF. CDR3 sequence (DNA): TGTGCCAGCAGCTTAGAACTGAGAACTCTTGGGTCACCCCTCCACTTT. The complete variable domain, with remaining parts taken from reference TRBV7-2 and TRBJ1-6, reads GAGVSQSPSNKVTEKGKDVELRCDPISGHTALYWYRQSLGQGLEFLIYFQGNSAPDKSGLPSDRFSAERTGGSVSTLTIQRTQQEDSAVYLCASSLELRTLGSPLHFGNGTRLTVT.

This clonotype was seen ten or more times. The gene calls are TRBV29-1 and TRBJ2-3, with TRBD2 matching 9 bases. Germline loops: CDR1 SQVTM, CDR2 ANQGSEA. The CDR3 covers 16 residues. Trimming cost V 1 base and J 4 bases; bases outside gene matches: 9. CDR3 amino acids: CSVEGWDSGSSDTQYF. The CDR3 coding sequence is TGCAGCGTTGAAGGTTGGGATAGCGGGAGCTCAGATACGCAGTATTTT.

This clonotype was recorded a few times. This rearrangement joins TRBV25-1 to TRBJ2-3; 9 bases line up with TRBD2. V trimming: 2 bases; J trimming: 1 base; junction bases outside the gene matches: 4. This CDR3 spans 16 amino acids. Germline CDR1 and CDR2: MGHDK and SYGVNS. The CDR3 DNA follows: TGTGCCAGCAGTGAACTGGCTAGCGGGGGCACAGATACGCAGTATTTT. Encoded protein: CASSELASGGTDTQYF.

This clonotype came up a few times. The genes are TRBV28 and TRBJ2-2; no firm D call. This CDR3 has 12 amino acids. V gave up 9 bases and J gave up 7 bases, with 12 bases separating them. Germline-derived CDR1 and CDR2 are MDHEN and SYDVKM. The CDR3 DNA reads as TGTGCCAGTGGGCCCCCCTTCGGGGAGCTGTTTTTT. Translating it yields CASGPPFGELFF.

Ten or more counts support this clonotype. The chain links TRBV7-9 to TRBJ2-5; D unclear. CDR3 length: 11 residues. Germline lookup yields CDR1 SEHNR and CDR2 FQNEAQ (reference sequence). The ends were cut back, 3 bases at V and 5 bases at J, with 4 bases in the middle. The CDR3 DNA reads as TGTGCCAGCAGCTTTGACGAGACCCAGTACTTC. Translation: CASSFDETQYF.

This clonotype has more than one count but fewer than ten. The J gene is TRBJ2-7, the V gene TRBV7-2; 14 bases map to TRBD2. This CDR3 contains 17 residues. Germline assignment: CDR1 SGHTA and CDR2 FQGNSA. The trim removed 2 bases at V and 4 bases at J, leaving 7 bases unmatched. The CDR3 DNA reads as TGTGCCAGCAGCTTACCGGGACTAGCGGGAGTGGGATACGAGCAGTACTTC. As protein: CASSLPGLAGVGYEQYF.

In its sample, this clonotype was seen a few times. The chain uses TRBV6-2 or TRBV6-3 and TRBJ2-1; 10 positions agree with TRBD2. CDR1 is MNHEY, CDR2 SVGEGT, per germline. V shed 6 bases, J shed 9 bases, and the junction held 14 bases outside the gene matches. CDR3 length: 16 amino acids. The CDR3, as DNA: TGTGCCAGCAGCCTACCCCTAGCGGGAGAGGAGGGTGAGCAGTTCTTC. It translates to CASSLPLAGEEGEQFF.

Regarding this clonotype: This could be a read error, since a much larger clone is one nucleotide away. This chain joins TRBV5-1 and TRBJ2-7; D unclear. Germline V gene data show CDR1 as SGHRS and CDR2 as YFSETQ. The CDR3 is 14 residues long. V was cut by 3 bases and J by 0 bases, with 10 bases left in between. The CDR3 bases are TGCGCCAGCAGCTACCTCTGGGACTCCTACGAGCAGTACTTC. Residues: CASSYLWDSYEQYF.

This clonotype was recorded a few times. The chain couples TRBV20-1 to TRBJ1-5; D gene ambiguous. V lost 2 bases, J lost 4 bases, and 15 bases lay in between. Germline V gene lookup returns CDR1 DFQATT and CDR2 SNEGSKA (reference sequence). The CDR3 totals 15 residues. The CDR3 is CSARNPEQENQPQHF. The CDR3 nucleotides read TGCAGTGCTAGAAACCCCGAACAAGAGAATCAGCCCCAGCATTTT.

This chain uses TRBV28 with TRBJ2-5, with 7 nucleotides matching TRBD2. With 3 bases clipped from V and 0 bases from J, the junction kept 25 bases outside the gene matches. Germline V gene sequence: CDR1 MDHEN, CDR2 SYDVKM. This CDR3 contains 22 residues. Here the CDR3 reads CASSFSYPRLAEGYQYQETQYF. CDR3 coding DNA: TGTGCCAGCAGTTTCTCTTATCCTCGACTAGCTGAGGGTTATCAGTACCAAGAGACCCAGTACTTC.

The chain employs TRBV11-2 and TRBJ2-7; no reliable D call. V lost 7 bases, J lost 7 bases, and 20 bases lay in between. The CDR3 is 14 residues long. Germline-derived CDR1 and CDR2 are SGHAT and FQNNGV. The DNA for the CDR3 is TGTGCCAGCACCCCCTCCCCCGTGGTCGGGGAGCAGTACTTC. Its translation is CASTPSPVVGEQYF.

This clonotype was detected a few times. The J gene is TRBJ2-1, the V gene TRBV28, with D perhaps TRBD1 or TRBD2 (5 bases each). Trimming stripped 2 bases from V and 5 bases from J, with 10 bases between. Germline V gene lookup returns CDR1 MDHEN and CDR2 SYDVKM. This CDR3 is built from 14 residues. The CDR3 loop is CASSLIGANNEQFF. CDR3 sequence (DNA): TGTGCCAGCAGTTTAATCGGGGCCAACAATGAGCAGTTCTTC.